The clone carrying this T cell receptor beta chain appeared a single time. Assay used: immunoSEQ multiplex PCR; TCRdb lists only in-frame clones, some missing. This sample carries about 600,000 clones, about 96% of them seen once, and the ten largest clones take approximately 0.057%. Participating donors were healthy, HIV-negative adults free of recent acute infections or vaccinations. Trimming removed 3 bases from V and 2 bases from J; junction bases left unmatched: 5. Germline loops: CDR1 SNHLY, CDR2 FYNNEI. This CDR3 contains 15 residues. The data were taken from a study of shared clonotypes between healthy human individuals.

What was sequenced was naive CD4+ T cells sorted from blood. Sample subset: CD45RA+ positively selected. The clonotype comes from a woman younger than 45 in good health. The rearrangement uses TRBV2 and TRBJ2-3; 7 nucleotides agree with TRBD2. For the CDR3, the DNA is TGTGCCAGCAGTGACCGGCTAGCGGACACAGATACGCAGTATTTT. Translation gives CASSDRLADTDTQYF. Full variable domain (rest looked up from reference TRBV2 and TRBJ2-3): EPEVTQTPSHQVTQMGQEVILRCVPISNHLYFYWYRQILGQKVEFLVSFYNNEISEKSEIFDDQFSVERPDGSNFTLKIRSTKLEDSAMYFCASSDRLADTDTQYFGPGTRLTVL.